This entry is about one T cell receptor (beta chain). Its antigen is undetermined. A much larger clone is a single base away; this may be a read error. This entry comes from a study of regulatory T cells in long-lasting Graves disease. Whole-study results and caveats: Persistent disease exhibited a predilection for TRBV28, TRBJ1-2 and TRBJ2-5.

The sample's time point: newly diagnosed GD, antithyroid drugs for less than 3 months. PBMCs were the source of the RNA used for TCR sequencing. Trimming removed 10 bases at V and 7 bases at J, with 16 bases between. The CDR3 loop spans 12 amino acids. Library construction for TCR beta used iRepertoire HTBI primers and Arm-PCR of CDR3 regions. TCRdb reanalysed the multiplex PCR reads using MiXCR and keeps one entry per CDR3 protein. The repertoire includes over 500,000 distinct CDR3 sequences, approximately 15% of them detected once, and approximately 18% sits in the top ten. The data also belong to a second study, concerning T cells in Graves' hyperthyroidism and ophthalmopathy.

Here the sequenced sample was peripheral blood mononuclear cells (PBMCs), taken at new diagnosis, from a patient treated with antithyroid drugs. The chain has TRBV12-3 or TRBV12-4 and TRBJ1-1; D uncertain. This clonotype was obtained from a woman aged 30 to 39 with Graves disease. Here the CDR3 reads CANGFGKGEAFF. The CDR3 region has the DNA TGTGCCAATGGATTTGGGAAAGGTGAAGCTTTCTTT.